The clone carrying this TCR beta chain was detected only a few times. Antigen unknown. The entry originates in a study of beta chain features in type 1 diabetes. Study-wide context: There were around 100,000,000 sorted cells examined across all samples.

Notes on the study in general: Across all four CD4+ subsets, people with type 1 diabetes showed modestly shorter TCRB CDR3s. Healthy donors had naive, central memory and Treg TCRB repertoires that appeared less similar than those seen among patients.

The length of the CDR3 is 17 residues. V lost 0 bases and J 1 base, leaving 15 bases between the germline ends. Germline lookup yields CDR1 GTSNPN and CDR2 SVGIG (reference sequence). On average, the one heparinised blood draw given by each donor was about 100 mL. cDNA synthesis used the whole RNA isolate, giving expressed TCRB sequences. Some 3.3 million reads was the average for naive, central memory and regulatory T cell samples. Only in-frame clones appear in the TCRdb table, and some are missing; sequencing was by immunoSEQ multiplex PCR. This table has roughly 700,000 clones, 13% appearing once.

This chain uses TRBV30 with TRBJ2-2; no clear D. This TCR came from a man aged 18-30 years with type 1 diabetes. The specimen sequenced was naive CD4+ T cells from blood. Here the CDR3 reads CAWSVVRIYQNTGELFF. The CDR3 DNA reads TGTGCCTGGAGTGTGGTCAGAATATATCAGAACACCGGGGAGCTGTTTTTT.